This TCR beta chain was retrieved from a study of shared clonotypes between healthy human individuals (TCRdb year 2020). About the full investigation: The cohort comprised a couple of women and three men aged 18 to 49 years. Per donor, leukapheresis produced somewhere between about 0.85 and 10 billion PBMCs. Per donor, three plates each were used for CD4 naive and CD4 memory, two for CD8 naive, and one for CD8 memory. To estimate repertoire size and how much clonotypes are shared between individuals, the study performed deep sequencing of blood TCR repertoires from a handful of healthy adults. Libraries were prepared and TCR repertoires were sequenced by different laboratories using diverse techniques, in order to increase sequencing depth and limit assay-specific biases. Beyond this particular receptor, the publication reports: The small number of donors limited the genetic and exposure-history diversity represented. Sampling was restricted to blood, and TCR repertoires in tissue are likely to differ from TCR repertoires in blood. Pairwise subsampling indicated that sequencing depth was expected to affect the degree of clonotype sharing among donors. Rarefaction of sorted-subset datasets indicated incomplete sequencing despite the large sequencing depth. Compared with non-shared clonotypes, clonotypes shared by all four sorted-subset donors had higher generation probabilities. Larger estimated clonotype richness was generally found for naive subsets than for memory subsets. Roughly 5% of naive CD4, around 3.5% of naive CD8, 2.3% of memory CD4, and more than 0.35% of memory CD8 clonotypes were shared across several donors.

V is reduced by 3 bases and J by 8 bases, leaving a spacing of 8 bases between them. Looking up the germline V gene (reference sequence) yields CDR1 WNHNN and CDR2 SYGVQD. From cysteine to phenylalanine, the CDR3 is 13 amino acids long. Only CDR3 DNA is held: 39 bases, read in frame from base 1. As to this clone: Its recognized antigen is unknown. Base qualities were left out, and no much larger clone turns up one base away.

Donors were healthy HIV-negative adults with no recently reported acute infections or vaccinations. Every donor was a Caucasian adult residing in Nashville, Tennessee, USA. CD4+ T cells were enriched through magnetic negative selection, after which naive cells were positively selected on CD45RA and the remaining negative fraction served as the memory subset. Blood was obtained by leukapheresis, after which PBMCs were separated by Ficoll-Histopaque density gradient centrifugation and cryopreserved in liquid nitrogen vapor phase. Analytical flow cytometry was used to check the purity and quantity of each magnetically sorted T cell population. Genomic DNA was isolated from each sorted fraction and quantified by UV absorbance on a Nanodrop 2000c. TCR CDR3 regions were amplified from genomic DNA by multiplex PCR using the deep immunoSEQ assay. For each cell subset, the extracted genomic DNA was distributed evenly across all wells of several immunoSEQ 96-well plates, and each plate served as one replicate. For sorted subsets, each replicate PCR was loaded with 200 to 250 ng genomic DNA, equivalent to roughly 30,000 T cell genomes. Purified libraries were quantified with a Qubit 3.0 fluorometer, sized on a Bioanalyzer 2100, and re-quantified with the KAPA Library Quantification kit. Each immunoSEQ 96-well plate was sequenced on its own single-read 150-cycle Illumina NextSeq 550 flow cell. In the original analysis: Because the immunoSEQ output held only junctional sequences and lacked quality scores, the filtering could not match the filtering applied to full-length reads. To assign V/J genes and CDR3, sequences were annotated against IMGT germline references using PyIR, a Python wrapper for IgBLAST v1.9. Reads with weak V/J assignments (E-value above 1e-6), missing CDR3, stop codons, out-of-frame junctions, or ambiguous translated residues were removed. V3J clonotypes were defined as sequences sharing the same inferred V gene, J gene, and CDR3 amino acid sequence. To compute the percentage overlap between repertoires, the number of shared unique clonotypes was divided by the size of the smaller repertoire. Three approaches were used to assess repertoire richness: RTK rarefaction, the Chao1 estimator, and Recon v2.1 estimates of unobserved clonotypes. For all TCRbeta clonotypes obtained by the gDNA method from a few donors, generation probabilities were computed with OLGA. TCRdb limited this immuneACCESS table to in-frame rearrangements with V and J called. A share of clones is missing; checked studies link under half to unresolved V genes, and the rest is unexplained. V and J calls and clone size are those listed in that table; D and trimming were worked out from the DNA. For this sample there are 2,500,000 or so clones; around 90% appear just once. The ten largest clones add up to 0.14% of the sample.

The TCR sequence derives from a man aged 18 to 29 in good health. Recombination linked TRBV10-1 to TRBJ1-6, with TRBD1 tentatively as D gene (5 bases match). Material: naive CD4+ T cells sorted from blood. Per the publication, the cell subset or site label means: CD45RA+ positively selected. The nucleotide sequence is TGCGCCAGCAGTGACAGGGTTGATTCACCCCTCCACTTT. It encodes CASSDRVDSPLHF.